The 17 T cell receptor beta chains below were found in one sample sequenced in a study of radiotherapy plus CTLA-4 blockade in lung cancer. Clones were sequenced by immunoSEQ multiplex PCR, and TCRdb holds only the in-frame ones, with some missing. The profile shows tens of thousands of clones, roughly 85% of them singletons. The sample was peripheral blood, taken from a patient treated with radiotherapy plus ipilimumab. These receptors all stem from a human donor with non-small cell lung cancer who had a complete response to radiotherapy plus ipilimumab.

This chain uses TRBV21-1 with TRBJ2-7. TRBV21-1 counts as a pseudogene. This CDR3 region has 20 residues. CDR3 in amino acids: CASSKGWPSPSLRPQYEQYV. The CDR3 DNA sequence: TGTGCCAGCAGCAAAGGTTGGCCTTCCCCCTCCCTTCGACCCCAATACGAGCAGTACGTC.

This clone is a singleton in its sample. The CDR3 DNA follows: TGTGCCAGCAGCTTGGCCGGACAGGGGGCCCGCTACGAGCAGTACTTC. Translated: CASSLAGQGARYEQYF. V gene TRBV5-6 combines with J gene TRBJ2-5; TRBD1 matches at 11 bases. Matching the DNA end better, TRBJ2-7 makes the J call doubtful. This CDR3 comprises 16 residues. The germline CDR1 and CDR2 sequences are SGHDT and YYEEEE.

The chain employs TRBV7-9 and TRBJ2-1, with TRBD1 matching over 10 bases. The CDR3 has 15 residues. Germline V gene sequence: CDR1 SEHNR, CDR2 FQNEAQ (reference sequence). V lost 2 bases and J lost 5; bases outside the gene matches: 3. Written as DNA, the CDR3 is TGTGCCAGCAGCTTAAGGGACAGGGGTAACAATGAGCAGTTCTTC. It translates to CASSLRDRGNNEQFF.

This sequence joins TRBV6-6 and TRBJ1-4; no definite D call. V lost 7 bases, J lost 8 bases, and 20 bases lay in between. Germline V lookup: CDR1 MNHNY, CDR2 SVGAGI (reference sequence). The CDR3 spans 15 residues. The CDR3 loop is CASTRSPRGDEKLFF. The CDR3 nucleotides read TGTGCCAGCACCAGGAGCCCACGGGGAGACGAAAAACTGTTTTTT.

This clone was seen a handful of times. CDR3 sequence (DNA): TGCAGTGCAGGAGGGGCCTACGAGCAGTACTTC. Its protein is CSAGGAYEQYF. The V gene is TRBV20-1, the J gene TRBJ2-7, with a weak D call TRBD2 (6 bases). The CDR3 loop spans 11 amino acids. CDR1 is DFQATT and CDR2 is SNEGSKA in the germline V gene (reference sequence). Trimming stripped 6 bases from V and 2 bases from J, with 8 bases between.

This rearrangement joins TRBV5-4 to TRBJ2-5, with 8 nucleotides matching TRBD2. Germline V lookup: CDR1 SGHNT, CDR2 YYREEE (reference sequence). This CDR3 contains 16 residues. Trimming took 0 bases from V and 5 from J; bases not matched to a gene: 9. The CDR3 nucleotides read TGTGCCAGCAGCTTGGGAGGAGCGGGAGATTCGGAGACCCAGTACTTC. This translates into CASSLGGAGDSETQYF.

The rearrangement links TRBV28 to TRBJ2-6; maybe TRBD1 (6 bases). V was trimmed by 6 bases and J by 0 bases, leaving 9 bases between them. The CDR3 sequence is 15 residues long. Germline values: CDR1 MDHEN, CDR2 SYDVKM. Here the CDR3 reads CASRRQVSGANVLTF. CDR3 DNA sequence: TGTGCCAGCAGAAGACAGGTCTCTGGGGCCAACGTCCTGACTTTC.

Only a few counts were recorded for this clone. The rearrangement joins TRBV7-2 to TRBJ2-7, with a possible D match to TRBD2 (6 bases). The CDR3 has 12 amino acids. V was clipped by 5 bases and J by 9 bases, with 14 bases between them. Germline lookup yields CDR1 SGHTA and CDR2 FQGNSA. CDR3 in DNA: TGTGCCAGCAGCGAGACCCGGAGGGGGCAGTACTTC. Protein sequence: CASSETRRGQYF. The full variable domain, rest sourced from reference TRBV7-2 and TRBJ2-7, is GAGVSQSPSNKVTEKGKDVELRCDPISGHTALYWYRQSLGQGLEFLIYFQGNSAPDKSGLPSDRFSAERTGGSVSTLTIQRTQQEDSAVYLCASSETRRGQYFGPGTRLTVT.

The chain links TRBV19 to TRBJ1-5, with D possibly TRBD1 on 5 matching bases. V was trimmed by 3 bases and J by 6 bases, leaving 18 bases between them. CDR1 and CDR2 from the germline V gene are LNHDA and SQIVND (reference sequence). The CDR3 has 16 amino acids. The CDR3: CASSIEVSRGGQPQHF. CDR3 sequence (DNA): TGTGCCAGTAGTATCGAAGTTAGTAGGGGAGGTCAGCCCCAGCATTTT.

In its sample, this clone was seen a few times. The chain uses TRBV4-1 and TRBJ2-1, with no clear D. Between the trimmed V and J ends, which lost 1 base and 9 bases, there was a span of 13 bases. The V gene's germline CDR1 is MGHRA and CDR2 YSYEKL. CDR3 length equals 14 residues. The CDR3 protein is CASSQGGDISEQFF. CDR3 nucleotides: TGCGCCAGCAGCCAAGGAGGTGATATCAGTGAGCAGTTCTTC.

There are a few counts of this clone. The chain joins TRBV7-9 to TRBJ1-2, with D unresolved. The CDR3 runs 17 residues. Germline CDR1 and CDR2: SEHNR and FQNEAQ (reference sequence). Trimming removed 2 bases at V and 0 bases at J, with 16 bases between. Here the CDR3 DNA reads TGTGCCAGCAGCTTAACGACCGGACGCAAAGCTAACTATGGCTACACCTTC. Translated: CASSLTTGRKANYGYTF.

The rearrangement links TRBV6-5 to TRBJ1-3; D not resolved. The ends were cut back, 6 bases at V and 7 bases at J, with 7 bases in the middle. The length of the CDR3 is 11 residues. The germline V gene has CDR1 MNHEY and CDR2 SVGAGI. CDR3 in DNA: TGTGCCAGCAGCCTCGCGAACACCATATATTTT. This translates into CASSLANTIYF.

The genes are TRBV6-1 and TRBJ1-4, with TRBD1 as a possible D gene (5 bases). There are 15 residues in the CDR3. Trimming pared 3 bases from V and 6 bases from J, leaving 14 bases between. Germline-derived CDR1 and CDR2 are MNHNS and SASEGT. CDR3 DNA: TGTGCCAGCAGTGAGGCGTTGGGACGTGATGAAAAACTGTTTTTT. Amino acids: CASSEALGRDEKLFF.

This clone was seen just once. The chain couples TRBV27 to TRBJ1-1; tentatively, D is TRBD1 (5 bases). V shed 3 bases and J shed 5 bases, with 10 bases lying between them. The V gene's germline CDR1 is MNHEY and CDR2 SMNVEV (reference sequence). This CDR3 comprises 13 residues. The CDR3 DNA sequence: TGTGCCAGCAGTTTGGGGGGATTTACTGAAGCTTTCTTT. Its translation is CASSLGGFTEAFF.

This chain uses TRBV6-5 with TRBJ1-1; D remains unclear. V was cut by 9 bases and J by 2 bases, with 10 bases left in between. The CDR3 spans 12 residues. Looked up from germline, CDR1 is MNHEY and CDR2 is SVGAGI. The chain's CDR3 is CASGELNTEAFF. The CDR3 nucleotides are TGTGCCAGTGGGGAACTTAACACTGAAGCTTTCTTT.

This clone was seen only once. The chain employs TRBV9 and TRBJ2-1, with TRBD2 matching over 16 bases. V lost 2 bases and J lost 5; bases outside the gene matches: 13. Germline loops: CDR1 SGDLS, CDR2 YYNGEE. This CDR3 spans 20 amino acids. The CDR3 DNA reads TGTGCCAGCAGCGTGGGGGCCGGGACTAGCGGGGGGGCCCCCGACAATGAGCAGTTCTTC. This gives the protein CASSVGAGTSGGAPDNEQFF.

This sequence joins TRBV6-5 and TRBJ2-1; D may correspond to TRBD1 or TRBD2 (5 bases each). The V gene lost 5 bases and the J gene lost 2 bases, with 13 bases spanning the gap. Germline CDR1 is MNHEY and CDR2 is SVGAGI. This CDR3 contains 15 residues. CDR3 coding DNA: TGTGCCAGCAGTACCCTAGGGACCACCTACAATGAGCAGTTCTTC. It yields the protein CASSTLGTTYNEQFF.